The 14 T cell receptor beta chains presented below share a single source sample, sequenced in a study of blood T cell repertoires in COVID-19. Method: immunoSEQ multiplex PCR; TCRdb's copy keeps in-frame clones and lacks some. This table has 200,000 to 250,000 clones, about 81% appearing once. The sample comprised peripheral blood. The receptors come from a woman between 65 and 79 years old with COVID-19, enrolled during active disease.

This clone was recorded only once. This chain joins TRBV9 and TRBJ2-2; D gene uncertain. Trimming shortened V by 0 bases and J by 4 bases, and 4 bases separated the two germline ends. Germline CDR1 and CDR2: SGDLS and YYNGEE. The CDR3 is 13 residues long. CDR3 amino acids: CASSVDGTGELFF. CDR3 bases: TGTGCCAGCAGCGTAGACGGCACCGGGGAGCTGTTTTTT. The full variable domain, with the rest looked up from reference TRBV9 and TRBJ2-2, is DSGVTQTPKHLITATGQRVTLRCSPRSGDLSVYWYQQSLDQGLQFLIQYYNGEERAKGNILERFSAQQFPDLHSELNLSSLELGDSALYFCASSVDGTGELFFGEGSRLTVL.

The V and J genes are TRBV15 and TRBJ1-5; no firm D call. Germline values: CDR1 LNHNV, CDR2 YYDKDF (reference sequence). V shed 0 bases and J shed 8 bases, with 11 bases lying between them. CDR3 length equals 14 residues. DNA of the CDR3: TGTGCCACCAGCAGAGATTTAACCCGGGAGCCCCAGCATTTT. Its translation: CATSRDLTREPQHF. Full variable domain (missing parts from reference TRBV15 and TRBJ1-5): DAMVIQNPRYQVTQFGKPVTLSCSQTLNHNVMYWYQQKSSQAPKLLFHYYDKDFNNEADTPDNFQSRRPNTSFCFLDIRSPGLGDTAMYLCATSRDLTREPQHFGDGTRLSIL.

This clone appeared a few times. This sequence joins TRBV2 and TRBJ1-5; 7 bases align to TRBD1. This CDR3 comprises 15 residues. Germline CDR1 and CDR2: SNHLY and FYNNEI. V shed 3 bases and J 3 bases; nucleotides not matched to a gene: 5. The CDR3 DNA reads TGTGCCAGCAGTGATGGGGGACAGCCCAATCAGCCCCAGCATTTT. Its protein is CASSDGGQPNQPQHF.

This chain connects TRBV28 to TRBJ1-2; D perhaps matches TRBD1 (6 bases). Germline-derived CDR1 and CDR2 are MDHEN and SYDVKM. The CDR3 has 13 residues. Trimming removed 3 bases at V and 2 bases at J, with 7 bases between. The CDR3 sequence: CASSFGQNYGYTF. The CDR3, as DNA: TGTGCCAGCAGTTTCGGACAGAACTATGGCTACACCTTC.

The sample holds a few counts of this clone. The V and J genes are TRBV20-1 and TRBJ1-5; 8 positions match TRBD1. Germline trimming cut 3 bases from V and 6 bases from J; bases unmatched to any gene: 13. The length of the CDR3 is 16 residues. In germline, CDR1 is DFQATT, CDR2 SNEGSKA (reference sequence). DNA for the CDR3: TGCAGTGCTAGTTTATCCGGACAGGGCTTTCGTCAGCCCCAGCATTTT. Translating gives CSASLSGQGFRQPQHF.

J is TRBJ2-7 and V is TRBV29-1, with 10 bases lining up with TRBD1. V lost 4 bases, J lost 6 bases, and 18 bases stayed unmatched. The length of the CDR3 is 17 residues. Germline CDR1 and CDR2: SQVTM and ANQGSEA. The chain's CDR3 is CSVVRITGTGVLGEQYF. CDR3 nucleotides: TGCAGCGTTGTTCGCATTACCGGGACAGGGGTGTTAGGCGAGCAGTACTTC.

V and J are TRBV6-5 and TRBJ2-4, with TRBD2 matching 8 bases. The CDR3 consists of 12 residues. V lost 4 bases and J lost 14; bases outside the gene matches: 7. Germline V CDR1 and CDR2: MNHEY, SVGAGI. The CDR3 spells CASSFEAGDKYF. DNA for the CDR3: TGTGCCAGCAGTTTCGAAGCGGGAGATAAGTACTTC.

The chain uses TRBV6-5 and TRBJ2-7; maybe TRBD2 (6 bases). This CDR3 is 15 amino acids long. V lost 0 bases to trimming and J lost 3 bases, with 12 bases between them. CDR1 is MNHEY, CDR2 SVGAGI, per germline. The CDR3 coding sequence is TGTGCCAGCAGTTACTCGCGGGGAGAGAGCTACGAGCAGTACTTC. Translating it yields CASSYSRGESYEQYF.

The V and J genes are TRBV12-3 or TRBV12-4 and TRBJ2-1; D ambiguous. V was shortened by 4 bases and J by 5 bases, with 9 bases between the two germline ends. This CDR3 is built from 13 residues. The CDR3 region is CASSYLGNNEQFF. CDR3 sequence (DNA): TGTGCCAGCAGTTATCTAGGAAACAATGAGCAGTTCTTC.

The chain carries TRBV7-2 and TRBJ1-5, with D perhaps matching TRBD1 (6 bases). The CDR3 contains 12 residues. V was trimmed by 4 bases and J by 6 bases, leaving 7 bases between them. Germline V lookup: CDR1 SGHTA, CDR2 FQGNSA. The CDR3 sequence is CASSSDSQPQHF. The CDR3 region has the DNA TGTGCCAGCAGCTCGGACAGTCAGCCCCAGCATTTT.

The chain is built from TRBV7-2 and TRBJ2-1; D might be TRBD2 (5 bases). V shed 1 base and J shed 13 bases, with 14 bases lying between them. Germline values: CDR1 SGHTA, CDR2 FQGNSA. The CDR3 length is 13 residues. CDR3 sequence reads: CASSLGREWPQFF. CDR3 DNA sequence: TGTGCCAGCAGCTTAGGCCGGGAATGGCCCCAGTTCTTC.

The count of this clone is one. The CDR3 is CASSRRGFTYEQYF. The CDR3 DNA sequence: TGTGCCAGCAGTAGAAGGGGCTTTACCTACGAGCAGTACTTC. The genes are TRBV6-5 and TRBJ2-7; the D gene is possibly TRBD1 (5 bases). This CDR3 is 14 amino acids long. Germline CDR1 MNHEY, CDR2 SVGAGI. The ends were cut back, 5 bases at V and 2 bases at J, with 13 bases in the middle.

In its sample, this clone was seen a few times. Distinct nucleotide sequences in the sample also encode this CDR3. The chain couples TRBV7-9 to TRBJ1-1; 11 bases are a match to TRBD1. The CDR3 consists of 15 residues. The J segment lost 11 bases and the V segment lost 5 bases, leaving 13 bases of the junction unmatched. Germline assignment: CDR1 SEHNR and CDR2 FQNEAQ (reference sequence). The CDR3 loop reads CASSRGQGANELAFF. The CDR3 DNA is TGTGCCAGCAGCCGCGGACAGGGGGCGAATGAATTGGCTTTCTTT.

The J gene is TRBJ2-3, the V gene TRBV18; D not resolved. Deletions cut 3 bases from V and 4 bases from J, with 8 bases between. Germline V gene lookup returns CDR1 KGHSH and CDR2 LQKENI. The CDR3 loop spans 13 amino acids. The CDR3 nucleotides are TGTGCCAGCTCACCCCAGAGGCCAGATACGCAGTATTTT. Translating it yields CASSPQRPDTQYF.